These 30 T cell receptor beta chains came from one sample sequenced in a study of beta chain features in type 1 diabetes. Findings and limits, study-wide: Type 1 diabetes patients had moderately but significantly shorter TCRB CDR3s in all four CD4+ subsets.

The isolated RNA, all of it, was reverse transcribed, so expressed TCRB transcripts were what got sequenced. Measured with immunoSEQ multiplex PCR; TCRdb has only the in-frame clones, and not every one. Found here are 350,000 to 450,000 clones, roughly 12% of them singletons; the top ten hold around 0.01%. These receptors are not linked to any known antigen. The sequenced sample consisted of naive CD4+ T cells from blood. Receptors originate from a woman younger than 30 with type 1 diabetes.

In this sample, this clone turned up a few times. This chain links TRBV5-1 with TRBJ2-1, with 7 bases aligning to TRBD1. With V trimmed by 2 bases and J by 6 bases, 5 bases remained unmatched. This CDR3 contains 14 residues. Germline assignment: CDR1 SGHRS and CDR2 YFSETQ. The CDR3 sequence is CASSLTGDSNEQFF. The CDR3 nucleotides read TGCGCCAGCAGCTTAACAGGGGATAGCAATGAGCAGTTCTTC.

This sequence joins TRBV7-6 and TRBJ2-5, with a tentative D call TRBD2 (6 bases). The length of the CDR3 is 14 residues. Germline V lookup: CDR1 SGHVS, CDR2 FNYEAQ. Trimming removed 1 base from V and 7 bases from J, with 13 bases in between. This CDR3 is CASSLGGWRGTQYF. The CDR3 DNA follows: TGTGCCAGCAGCTTAGGAGGGTGGCGGGGGACCCAGTACTTC. Looking up the rest from reference TRBV7-6 and TRBJ2-5 gives the full variable domain: GAGVSQSPRYKVTKRGQDVALRCDPISGHVSLYWYRQALGQGPEFLTYFNYEAQQDKSGLPNDRFSAERPEGSISTLTIQRTEQRDSAMYRCASSLGGWRGTQYFGPGTRLLVL.

The chain joins TRBV7-7 to TRBJ2-1, with a tentative D call TRBD2 (5 bases). Germline V gives CDR1 SSHAT, CDR2 FNYEAQ (reference sequence). The CDR3 has 16 amino acids. CDR3 bases: TGTGCTAGCCGCCGGGATCGAGCAGGAAACTACAATGAGCAGTTCTTC. The encoded protein is CASRRDRAGNYNEQFF.

This clone showed up just a few times. The rearrangement joins TRBV5-8 to TRBJ1-6; D might be TRBD1 (6 bases). The CDR3 runs 16 residues. Germline-derived CDR1 and CDR2 are SGHTS and YDEGEE. V dropped 1 base and J dropped 4 bases, with 12 bases sitting between them. This CDR3 reads CASSLSSGQYNSPLHF. CDR3 nucleotide sequence: TGTGCCAGCAGCTTGTCGTCTGGACAGTATAATTCACCCCTCCACTTT.

This clone showed up just a few times. The V gene is TRBV30, the J gene TRBJ2-7, with TRBD1 matching over 11 bases. Germline CDR1 GTSNPN, CDR2 SVGIG (reference sequence). V shed 6 bases, J shed 2 bases, and the junction held 6 bases outside the gene matches. The CDR3 loop spans 14 amino acids. Written as DNA, the CDR3 is TGTGCCTGCCCTAGGACAGGGGGCACCTACGAGCAGTACTTC. Translating it yields CACPRTGGTYEQYF.

Comments on this clone: A read error may account for a junction end that differs from germline. This rearrangement joins TRBV7-2 to TRBJ2-5; D not certain. Germline V lookup: CDR1 SGHTA, CDR2 FQGNSA. The CDR3 extends over 8 amino acids. This CDR3 is CASSPPNF. As DNA, the CDR3 is TGTGCCAGCAGCCCCCCCAACTTC.

This clone was counted only a few times. Sequence at one end of the junction differs from germline and may be a read error. The CDR3 DNA follows: TGTGCCAGCAGTGAAGGCCGTTCTCTCACGGGGGGTTTT. Residues: CASSEGRSLTGGF. The chain employs TRBV6-5 and TRBJ2-3, with 7 bases that match TRBD2. This CDR3 is 13 amino acids long. Germline CDR1 reads MNHEY; CDR2 reads SVGAGI.

This clone was detected a few times. The chain combines TRBV18 with TRBJ1-1; D possibly corresponds to TRBD1 (6 bases). Germline CDR1 KGHSH, CDR2 LQKENI. There are 15 residues in the CDR3. The V gene lost 0 bases and the J gene lost 2 bases, with 10 bases spanning the gap. Here the CDR3 reads CASSPPAGVNTEAFF. The CDR3, as DNA: TGTGCCAGCTCACCACCCGCAGGGGTAAACACTGAAGCTTTCTTT.

The chain couples TRBV18 to TRBJ1-1; D might be TRBD1 (6 bases). There are 15 residues in the CDR3. The ends were cut back, 6 bases at V and 3 bases at J, with 17 bases in the middle. Per germline, CDR1 KGHSH and CDR2 LQKENI. CDR3: CASSPVRGEYTEAFF. The CDR3 DNA is TGTGCCAGCTCCCCCGTCAGGGGAGAGTACACTGAAGCTTTCTTT.

This clone was seen a few times. This sequence joins TRBV29-1 and TRBJ2-5; TRBD2 matches at 12 bases. V shed 4 bases, J shed 2 bases, and the junction held 8 bases outside the gene matches. This CDR3 comprises 16 residues. Germline V gene sequence: CDR1 SQVTM, CDR2 ANQGSEA. The chain's CDR3 is CSVGSLLAGGQETQYF. CDR3 in DNA: TGCAGCGTTGGTAGTTTGCTAGCGGGGGGGCAAGAGACCCAGTACTTC.

The chain carries TRBV9 and TRBJ2-5, with 7 positions matching TRBD2. V trimming: 3 bases; J trimming: 7 bases; junction bases outside the gene matches: 6. Germline-derived CDR1 and CDR2 are SGDLS and YYNGEE. The CDR3 runs 13 residues. The CDR3 DNA reads TGTGCCAGCAGCGGCCTAGCGGTTGGGACCCAGTACTTC. This codes for CASSGLAVGTQYF.

This clone turned up a few times. The genes are TRBV7-2 and TRBJ2-1, with unresolved D. This CDR3 spans 12 amino acids. The germline gives CDR1 SGHTA, CDR2 FQGNSA. V dropped 1 base and J dropped 7 bases, with 5 bases sitting between them. The DNA for the CDR3 is TGTGCCAGCAGCTTAGATACTAATGAGCAGTTCTTC. Protein sequence: CASSLDTNEQFF.

The V gene is TRBV7-7, the J gene TRBJ2-5, with D maybe TRBD2 (6 bases). This CDR3 has 16 amino acids. The ends were cut back, 1 base at V and 4 bases at J, with 16 bases in the middle. Germline assignment: CDR1 SSHAT and CDR2 FNYEAQ (reference sequence). CDR3 protein: CASSLDGGTSRETQYF. CDR3 coding DNA: TGTGCCAGCAGCTTAGATGGCGGGACGTCCCGAGAGACCCAGTACTTC.

This chain connects TRBV4-3 to TRBJ1-2; 9 positions match TRBD1. Germline CDR1 LGHNA, CDR2 YSLEER. The CDR3 loop spans 19 amino acids. Germline trimming cut 0 bases from V and 0 bases from J; bases unmatched to any gene: 11. Here the CDR3 reads CASSQDPGTGREANYGYTF. In nucleotides, the CDR3 is TGCGCCAGCAGCCAAGATCCGGGGACAGGGCGGGAAGCTAACTATGGCTACACCTTC.

This clone was recorded a few times. This chain links TRBV29-1 with TRBJ2-3; TRBD1 aligns across 9 bases. The CDR3 runs to 12 residues. The V and J ends lost 6 bases and 6 bases, in that order; junction bases with no gene match: 4. Germline-derived CDR1 and CDR2 are SQVTM and ANQGSEA. Here the CDR3 reads CSVRTGADTQYF. CDR3 DNA: TGCAGCGTGCGGACAGGGGCGGATACGCAGTATTTT.

This clone has a handful of counts. This chain connects TRBV6-5 to TRBJ2-3; TRBD1 matches at 9 bases. In germline, CDR1 is MNHEY, CDR2 SVGAGI. The V and J ends lost 6 bases and 2 bases, in that order; junction bases with no gene match: 3. The CDR3 sequence is 14 residues long. The CDR3 protein is CASRGTGNTDTQYF. DNA for the CDR3: TGTGCCAGCAGGGGGACAGGGAACACAGATACGCAGTATTTT.

This clone was seen only a few times. J is TRBJ1-6 and V is TRBV9; 8 positions agree with TRBD1. Germline loops: CDR1 SGDLS, CDR2 YYNGEE. This CDR3 comprises 14 residues. Unmatched junction bases numbered 3, after V lost 2 bases and J lost 8 bases. The CDR3 is CASSVGTGDSPLHF. CDR3 nucleotides: TGTGCCAGCAGCGTCGGGACAGGAGATTCACCCCTCCACTTT.

The V gene is TRBV5-6, the J gene TRBJ2-3; TRBD1 agrees at 9 bases. Per the germline V gene, CDR1 is SGHDT and CDR2 is YYEEEE. V shed 3 bases and J 4 bases; nucleotides not matched to a gene: 3. This CDR3 has 14 residues. DNA for the CDR3: TGTGCCAGCAGCTCCGGACAGGGGCCAGATACGCAGTATTTT. It encodes CASSSGQGPDTQYF.

CDR3: CASSSRLAGGDSYNEQFF. The CDR3 bases are TGTGCCAGCAGTAGTAGACTAGCGGGAGGGGACTCCTACAATGAGCAGTTCTTC. The rearrangement links TRBV28 to TRBJ2-1, with 14 bases that match TRBD2. Germline V gene data show CDR1 as MDHEN and CDR2 as SYDVKM. The CDR3 has 18 amino acids. Trimming at V came to 5 bases and at J to 0 bases, leaving 6 bases not matched to a gene.

The rearrangement links TRBV7-2 to TRBJ2-2; 8 nucleotides match TRBD1. There are 14 residues in the CDR3. Germline CDR1 reads SGHTA; CDR2 reads FQGNSA. Trimming at V came to 5 bases and at J to 6 bases, leaving 5 bases not matched to a gene. The CDR3 DNA reads TGTGCCAGCAGCCAGGACAGGGCACCCGGGGAGCTGTTTTTT. Its translation is CASSQDRAPGELFF.

In its sample, this clone was seen a few times. J is TRBJ2-1 and V is TRBV18; D unresolved. The CDR3 is 13 amino acids. Trimming pared 4 bases from V and 5 bases from J, leaving 9 bases between. The germline V gene encodes CDR1 KGHSH and CDR2 LQKENI. CDR3 sequence: CASSQTPDNEQFF. CDR3 bases: TGTGCCAGCTCACAGACACCCGACAATGAGCAGTTCTTC.

This rearrangement joins TRBV15 to TRBJ1-5; D is unclear. Germline CDR1 and CDR2: LNHNV and YYDKDF (reference sequence). This CDR3 region has 15 residues. Trimming removed 0 bases at V and 7 bases at J, with 13 bases between. CDR3 DNA sequence: TGTGCCACCAGCAGAGATCTAGGAGTCGAGCAGCCCCAGCATTTT. As protein: CATSRDLGVEQPQHF.

The rearrangement uses TRBV7-9 and TRBJ2-3, with 7 bases fitting TRBD1. V shed 5 bases, J shed 7 bases, and the junction held 12 bases outside the gene matches. Germline CDR1 reads SEHNR; CDR2 reads FQNEAQ (reference sequence). The CDR3 is 15 residues long. The CDR3 DNA reads as TGTGCCAGCAGCGCCCGGACAGGCCTAGCAAATACGCAGTATTTT. Translation: CASSARTGLANTQYF. Full variable domain (remainder filled in from reference TRBV7-9 and TRBJ2-3): DTGVSQNPRHKITKRGQNVTFRCDPISEHNRLYWYRQTLGQGPEFLTYFQNEAQLEKSRLLSDRFSAERPKGSFSTLEIQRTEQGDSAMYLCASSARTGLANTQYFGPGTRLTVL.

This chain uses TRBV5-4 with TRBJ2-5; 8 bases agree with TRBD2. Per germline, CDR1 SGHNT and CDR2 YYREEE (reference sequence). J gave up 5 bases and V 4 bases, and 13 bases lay outside the gene matches. The CDR3 loop spans 16 amino acids. CDR3 DNA sequence: TGTGCCAGCAGCAGAAGGTCGGGAGGGCCGGATGAGACCCAGTACTTC. This sequence encodes CASSRRSGGPDETQYF. Complete variable domain (other parts from reference TRBV5-4 and TRBJ2-5): ETGVTQSPTHLIKTRGQQVTLRCSSQSGHNTVSWYQQALGQGPQFIFQYYREEENGRGNFPPRFSGLQFPNYSSELNVNALELDDSALYLCASSRRSGGPDETQYFGPGTRLLVL.

The rearrangement links TRBV18 to TRBJ2-5, with 8 positions matching TRBD1. The CDR3 loop spans 13 amino acids. The V gene end was trimmed by 4 bases and the J gene end by 5 bases; junction bases not matched to a gene: 3. Germline values: CDR1 KGHSH, CDR2 LQKENI. In DNA form, the CDR3 reads TGTGCCAGCTCACTACAGGGGGACGAGACCCAGTACTTC. It yields the protein CASSLQGDETQYF.

This clone has a handful of counts. CDR3 sequence: CAIRHIGDRAPDTQYF. As DNA, the CDR3 is TGTGCCATCAGGCACATCGGGGACAGGGCACCAGATACGCAGTATTTT. The V gene is TRBV10-3, the J gene TRBJ2-3; TRBD1 agrees at 9 bases. Trimming at V came to 6 bases and at J to 4 bases, leaving 11 bases not matched to a gene. The CDR3 has 16 amino acids. CDR1 and CDR2 (germline): ENHRY, SYGVKD.

This clone was seen a handful of times. The chain employs TRBV5-1 and TRBJ2-2, with 10 bases that match TRBD2. The CDR3 runs to 17 residues. The ends lost 3 bases at V and 2 bases at J; junction bases unmatched: 7. The germline V gene has CDR1 SGHRS and CDR2 YFSETQ. The CDR3 sequence is CASSSTLAGLNTGELFF. DNA for the CDR3: TGCGCCAGCAGCTCCACACTAGCGGGACTCAACACCGGGGAGCTGTTTTTT. The whole variable domain, filled in from reference TRBV5-1 and TRBJ2-2, reads KAGVTQTPRYLIKTRGQQVTLSCSPISGHRSVSWYQQTPGQGLQFLFEYFSETQRNKGNFPGRFSGRQFSNSRSEMNVSTLELGDSALYLCASSSTLAGLNTGELFFGEGSRLTVL.

The chain links TRBV4-3 to TRBJ2-2; TRBD1 might be the D (6 bases). The germline V and J ends were trimmed by 1 base and 5 bases, with 20 bases remaining between them. Looked up from germline, CDR1 is LGHNA and CDR2 is YSLEER. The CDR3 is made up of 18 amino acids. CDR3 loop: CASSQARQGRTATGELFF. CDR3 nucleotides: TGCGCCAGCAGCCAAGCCCGGCAGGGGCGGACAGCGACCGGGGAGCTGTTTTTT.

This rearrangement joins TRBV29-1 to TRBJ1-4, with a possible D match to TRBD1 (6 bases). CDR1 and CDR2 (germline): SQVTM, ANQGSEA. This CDR3 spans 14 amino acids. V lost 6 bases and J 4 bases, leaving 15 bases between the germline ends. This CDR3 reads CSVRGGRVNEKLFF. The CDR3 bases are TGCAGCGTCCGAGGGGGACGGGTTAATGAAAAACTGTTTTTT. Full variable domain (remainder filled in from reference TRBV29-1 and TRBJ1-4): SAVISQKPSRDICQRGTSLTIQCQVDSQVTMMFWYRQQPGQSLTLIATANQGSEATYESGFVIDKFPISRPNLTFSTLTVSNMSPEDSSIYLCSVRGGRVNEKLFFGSGTQLSVL.

The gene calls are TRBV4-3 and TRBJ2-7; D might be TRBD2 (6 bases). Trimming stripped 0 bases from V and 4 bases from J, with 13 bases between. The germline V gene encodes CDR1 LGHNA and CDR2 YSLEER. The CDR3 contains 15 residues. CDR3 DNA: TGCGCCAGCAGCCAAGATACAGGACTATCGTACGAGCAGTACTTC. This translates into CASSQDTGLSYEQYF.